Each of the 10 T cell receptor beta chains below was sequenced from the same sample in a study of human T cells and chemical hapten exposure. TCRdb independently ran MiXCR on the RACE reads; one entry per CDR3 protein. The sample includes around 34,000 distinct CDR3 sequences, 6% to 7% of them seen just once. Time point defined: patch test 1, 2 weeks after DPC sensitization. The sample's treatment: therapeutic diphenylcyclopropenone sensitization with weekly scalp DPC. Unfractionated whole blood was the source from which total RNA was extracted. Source: whole blood, taken in connection with sensitization to the hapten diphenylcyclopropenone (DPC). The receptors shown here come from a woman aged 30 to 39 with alopecia areata. Some clones in this sample may be carry-over from other donors' samples.

This clonotype was recorded a few times. This sequence joins TRBV5-1 and TRBJ2-3; D might be TRBD2 (5 bases). Germline CDR1 SGHRS, CDR2 YFSETQ. Trimming stripped 7 bases from V and 2 bases from J, with 14 bases between. The CDR3 consists of 14 residues. The CDR3 DNA reads as TGCGCCAGCTGGTCCGGGATCACCACAGATACGCAGTATTTT. This sequence encodes CASWSGITTDTQYF.

This clonotype has only a few counts. The chain combines TRBV6-2 or TRBV6-3 with TRBJ2-1; weak D call: TRBD2 (6 bases). With 6 bases removed from V and 0 bases from J, the gap between germline ends came to 9 bases. Germline V CDR1 and CDR2: MNHEY, SVGEGT. This CDR3 comprises 14 residues. CDR3 in amino acids: CASRRDPSYNEQFF. The DNA of the CDR3 is TGTGCCAGCAGGCGGGACCCCTCCTACAATGAGCAGTTCTTC.

This clonotype turned up a few times. V and J are TRBV28 and TRBJ2-3, with D tentatively TRBD1 or TRBD2 (5 bases each). Looked up from germline, CDR1 is MDHEN and CDR2 is SYDVKM. CDR3 length: 14 residues. V gave up 8 bases and J gave up 3 bases, with 15 bases separating them. DNA for the CDR3: TGTGCCAGCGGGGAACGGGGCGGTACAGATACGCAGTATTTT. As protein: CASGERGGTDTQYF. The complete variable domain, with remaining parts taken from reference TRBV28 and TRBJ2-3, reads DVKVTQSSRYLVKRTGEKVFLECVQDMDHENMFWYRQDPGLGLRLIYFSYDVKMKEKGDIPEGYSVSREKKERFSLILESASTNQTSMYLCASGERGGTDTQYFGPGTRLTVL.

This clonotype was detected ten times or more. The chain uses TRBV18 and TRBJ1-2; no firm D call. The ends were cut back, 9 bases at V and 2 bases at J, with 16 bases in the middle. The CDR3 extends over 14 amino acids. Germline V gives CDR1 KGHSH, CDR2 LQKENI. Written as DNA, the CDR3 is TGTGCCAGTCGCACTCTCGACGGAAACTATGGCTACACCTTC. Protein: CASRTLDGNYGYTF.

This clonotype has a handful of counts. The rearrangement links TRBV12-3 or TRBV12-4 to TRBJ1-1; D is perhaps TRBD1 (6 bases). The length of the CDR3 is 14 residues. Trimming took 5 bases from V and 0 from J, leaving 10 bases between them. The CDR3 bases are TGTGCCAGCAGTCCGGGACACTTGAACACTGAAGCTTTCTTT. As protein: CASSPGHLNTEAFF.

Ten or more counts support this clonotype. J is TRBJ2-4 and V is TRBV20-1; 11 bases align to TRBD2. After removal of 6 bases from V and 0 bases from J, the junction contained 10 bases not matched to a gene. CDR3 length: 17 amino acids. Germline loops: CDR1 DFQATT, CDR2 SNEGSKA (reference sequence). The CDR3 sequence: CSAPGTSGFQAKNIQYF. CDR3 sequence (DNA): TGCAGTGCGCCCGGGACTAGCGGCTTCCAAGCCAAAAACATTCAGTACTTC.

The table lists this clonotype with a count of one. This sequence joins TRBV19 and TRBJ2-5, with no clear D. Germline loops: CDR1 LNHDA, CDR2 SQIVND (reference sequence). The V end was cut by 3 bases, the J end by 0 bases, with 5 bases between. This CDR3 is built from 13 residues. CDR3 residues: CASSISYQETQYF. CDR3 nucleotides: TGTGCCAGTAGTATTTCGTACCAAGAGACCCAGTACTTC.

This clonotype was observed at least ten times. The V call is TRBV4-3, the J call TRBJ2-6; D remains ambiguous. Germline assignment: CDR1 LGHNA and CDR2 YSLEER. The CDR3 sequence is 16 residues long. The germline V and J ends were trimmed by 0 bases and 2 bases, with 8 bases remaining between them. CDR3 DNA sequence: TGCGCCAGCAGCCAAGATCAAGGGACTGGGGCCAACGTCCTGACTTTC. It yields the protein CASSQDQGTGANVLTF.

The chain joins TRBV27 to TRBJ1-1, with unresolved D. Germline CDR1 reads MNHEY; CDR2 reads SMNVEV (reference sequence). The CDR3 consists of 12 residues. Trimming cost V 6 bases and J 6 bases, with 11 bases left between them. The DNA of the CDR3 is TGTGCCAGCAGAACCCCTGAGGCTGAAGCTTTCTTT. This codes for CASRTPEAEAFF.

The table lists this clonotype with many counts. This sequence joins TRBV28 and TRBJ1-3; D gene uncertain. V was cut by 3 bases and J by 3 bases, with 6 bases left in between. This CDR3 contains 13 residues. Per the germline V gene, CDR1 is MDHEN and CDR2 is SYDVKM. The CDR3 is CASSFWGGNTIYF. CDR3 nucleotide sequence: TGTGCCAGCAGTTTTTGGGGTGGAAACACCATATATTTT.